Included here is one T cell receptor (beta chain) sequence, with context. These data originate in a study of blood T cell repertoires in COVID-19. Libraries were prepared by immunoSEQ multiplex PCR; TCRdb keeps only in-frame clonotypes and omits some of them. In the table there are over 600,000 clones, over 80% of which are singletons. V was clipped by 4 bases and J by 8 bases; unmatched bases: 2. Germline CDR1 and CDR2: KGHSH and LQKENI. The CDR3 has 12 amino acids. Source material: peripheral blood. This sequence was found in a woman in her late teens or twenties with acute or convalescent COVID-19. The chain links TRBV18 to TRBJ1-2, with 9 bases aligning to TRBD1. The CDR3 loop is CASSRDRDGYTF. The CDR3 nucleotides read TGTGCCAGCTCACGGGACAGGGACGGCTACACCTTC.